Below, one T cell receptor beta chain is given with its context. The data are from a study of blood T cell repertoires in COVID-19. In the study overall: Samples representing acute and convalescent COVID-19 were sourced from the United States, Italy and Spain. T cells, B-cell-depleted T cells, or PBMCs supplied cDNA or gDNA.

Seattle cases were enrolled at active infection and followed longitudinally. In the original workflow: Quantification of nucleated cells was approximated via reference gene primer amplification. Produced via immunoSEQ multiplex PCR; TCRdb's table is partial and in-frame only. The D gene and trimming were derived from the DNA, and the V and J assignments and clone size from that table. The sample gives about 180,000 clones, 83% of which show up once; 6% to 8% is in the top ten. This sequence originates from a woman aged 65 to 85 with COVID-19, enrolled during active disease. The sample was peripheral blood.

In nucleotides, the CDR3 is TGTGCCAGCAGCCCGCGGGAGAAGTCCTACAATGAGCAGTTCTTC. Amino acid sequence: CASSPREKSYNEQFF. The rearrangement links TRBV9 to TRBJ2-1, with TRBD2 identical over 7 bases. CDR1 SGDLS and CDR2 YYNGEE come from the germline V gene. Losses at the gene ends were 4 bases for V and 1 base for J; bases not matched to a gene: 5. The CDR3 totals 15 residues.